These T cell receptor beta chains were read from a single sample in a study of identifying expanded T cells in peripheral blood. Assay used: immunoSEQ multiplex PCR; TCRdb lists only in-frame clones, some missing. Among 110,000 or so clones, around 89% were seen once, and the ten largest hold 7.5% to 9.5%. The sequenced material came from blood. Receptors originate from a person between 18 and 75 years old in good health. Each CDR3 is given with its conserved first and last residue. The D gene is left open where the match is weak. The size of a clone is reported for some rows only, either as once, few or many, or as a class for expanded clones.

length,size,J,V,D,CDR3,DNA
14,NA,TRBJ1-5,TRBV18,NA,CASSKQGDNQPQHF,TGTGCCAGCTCCAAACAGGGAGACAATCAGCCCCAGCATTTT
15,NA,TRBJ2-1,TRBV18,TRBD2,CASSPLLAGTNEQFF,TGTGCCAGCTCACCCCTACTAGCGGGGACAAATGAGCAGTTCTTC
13,NA,TRBJ2-1,TRBV2,NA,CASSPISYNEQFF,TGTGCCAGCAGCCCGATCTCCTACAATGAGCAGTTCTTC
17,once,TRBJ2-1,TRBV28,TRBD2,CASSGLAGVSSYNEQFF,TGTGCCAGCAGTGGACTAGCGGGAGTCAGCTCCTACAATGAGCAGTTCTTC
16,NA,TRBJ2-2,TRBV9,TRBD2,CASSEYLTSGAGELFF,TGTGCCAGCAGCGAATACTTGACTAGCGGGGCCGGGGAGCTGTTTTTT
12,once,TRBJ2-7,TRBV15,TRBD2,CALGLAGNEQYF,TGTGCCCTTGGACTAGCGGGTAACGAGCAGTACTTC
13,NA,TRBJ1-2,TRBV2,TRBD1,CASSSDRDHGYTF,TGTGCCAGCAGTTCTGACAGGGATCATGGCTACACCTTC
13,NA,TRBJ2-7,TRBV6-5,NA,CASRVQNAEKEYF,TGTGCCAGCCGTGTCCAGAATGCAGAAAAAGAGTACTTC
16,NA,TRBJ1-6,TRBV2,NA,CASSEAKGGKTSPLHF,TGTGCCAGCAGTGAAGCGAAGGGAGGGAAGACCTCACCCCTCCACTTT
16,once,TRBJ2-1,TRBV9,TRBD1,CASSVDTGGFYNEQFF,TGTGCCAGCAGCGTAGATACAGGGGGCTTTTACAATGAGCAGTTCTTC
14,NA,TRBJ1-5,TRBV11-1,NA,CASSPGLGGQPQHF,TGTGCCAGCAGCCCGGGCCTTGGGGGCCAGCCCCAGCATTTT
13,NA,TRBJ2-3,TRBV29-1,NA,CSAHPRAADTQYF,TGCAGCGCACACCCACGGGCGGCAGATACGCAGTATTTT
17,NA,TRBJ2-5,TRBV11-2,TRBD2,CASSLGGSAGEGETQYF,TGTGCCAGCAGCTTAGGAGGTAGTGCGGGAGAGGGAGAGACCCAGTACTTC
12,NA,TRBJ2-5,TRBV7-2,NA,CASRAVSETQYF,TGTGCCAGCCGAGCGGTATCGGAGACCCAGTACTTC
16,NA,TRBJ2-7,TRBV28,NA,CASSIPRGRTIYEQYF,TGTGCCAGCAGTATCCCTCGGGGGAGGACGATCTACGAGCAGTACTTC
14,NA,TRBJ1-1,TRBV4-1,NA,CASSQVRGSTEAFF,TGCGCCAGCAGCCAAGTTCGGGGATCAACTGAAGCTTTCTTT
15,NA,TRBJ1-4,TRBV28,NA,CASSQIYTGQEKLFF,TGTGCCAGCAGCCAAATTTACACGGGGCAGGAAAAACTGTTTTTT
16,NA,TRBJ2-2,TRBV7-3,TRBD2,CASRQSLAGSTGELFF,TGTGCCAGCAGACAAAGTCTAGCGGGCTCCACCGGGGAGCTGTTTTTT
14,few,TRBJ1-1,TRBV11-3,NA,CASSLRGTNTEAFF,TGTGCCAGCAGCTTACGGGGGACGAACACTGAAGCTTTCTTT
16,NA,TRBJ2-7,TRBV10-2,TRBD1,CASSDLGQAGTYEQYF,TGCGCCAGCAGTGACCTGGGACAGGCAGGGACCTACGAGCAGTACTTC
13,NA,TRBJ2-3,TRBV28,NA,CASTKGITDTQYF,TGTGCCAGCACAAAGGGAATCACAGATACGCAGTATTTT
17,NA,TRBJ1-2,TRBV9,TRBD1,CASSGYRGLRDNYGYTF,TGTGCCAGCAGCGGCTACAGGGGGCTACGTGATAACTATGGCTACACCTTC
13,NA,TRBJ1-1,TRBV7-9,NA,CASSFSKNTEAFF,TGTGCCAGCAGCTTCTCCAAGAACACTGAAGCTTTCTTT
14,NA,TRBJ2-1,TRBV28,NA,CASSLGGLYNEQFF,TGTGCCAGCAGCCTCGGGGGGCTCTACAATGAGCAGTTCTTC
17,NA,TRBJ2-1,TRBV27,TRBD2,CASSSRLAGVWYNEQFF,TGTGCCAGCAGTTCGCGACTAGCGGGAGTTTGGTACAATGAGCAGTTCTTC
18,NA,TRBJ2-2,TRBV5-6,TRBD2,CASSSTTGLAVNTGELFF,TGTGCCAGCAGCTCGACGACGGGACTAGCGGTGAACACCGGGGAGCTGTTTTTT
16,NA,TRBJ2-6,TRBV19,TRBD1,CASGPRQGSGANVLTF,TGTGCCAGTGGGCCCCGACAGGGCTCTGGGGCCAACGTCCTGACTTTC
16,NA,TRBJ2-1,TRBV6-1,TRBD2,CASSADRGSLGNEQFF,TGTGCCAGCAGTGCGGATCGCGGGAGTTTGGGCAATGAGCAGTTCTTC
17,NA,TRBJ2-5,TRBV14,TRBD2,CASSQGLREGFQETQYF,TGTGCCAGCAGCCAAGGCTTGCGGGAGGGATTCCAAGAGACCCAGTACTTC
12,NA,TRBJ2-7,TRBV5-4,NA,CASSPLEGDQYF,TGTGCCAGCAGCCCCCTCGAGGGGGACCAGTACTTC
13,once,TRBJ2-6,TRBV10-2,NA,CASLKVGANVLTF,TGCGCCAGCCTTAAGGTTGGGGCCAACGTCCTGACTTTC
15,NA,TRBJ2-3,TRBV6-6,NA,CASTPTESFTDTQYF,TGTGCCAGCACCCCCACAGAATCCTTCACAGATACGCAGTATTTT
13,NA,TRBJ1-5,TRBV6-1,NA,CASSDQGGQPQHF,TGTGCCAGCAGTGACCAGGGTGGTCAGCCCCAGCATTTT
17,NA,TRBJ1-5,TRBV4-3,NA,CASSQEWGGFGNQPQHF,TGCGCCAGCAGCCAAGAGTGGGGGGGATTTGGGAATCAGCCCCAGCATTTT
15,NA,TRBJ2-7,TRBV7-8,TRBD1,CASSLAADRAYEQYF,TGTGCCAGCAGCTTAGCCGCCGACAGGGCCTACGAGCAGTACTTC
15,NA,TRBJ2-1,TRBV9,NA,CASTPSGGTYNEQFF,TGTGCCAGCACCCCGTCCGGGGGCACCTACAATGAGCAGTTCTTC
15,NA,TRBJ1-4,TRBV11-2,NA,CASSSSEGDRKKLFF,TGTGCCAGCAGCTCTTCGGAGGGTGATAGGAAAAAACTGTTTTTT
18,NA,TRBJ1-3,TRBV7-2,NA,CASSVGGTQAYSGNTIYF,TGTGCCAGCAGCGTCGGGGGGACACAGGCGTACTCTGGAAACACCATATATTTT
15,NA,TRBJ2-1,TRBV7-3,NA,CASSSGTGPYNEQFF,TGTGCCAGCAGCTCCGGAACGGGACCCTACAATGAGCAGTTCTTC
15,NA,TRBJ1-2,TRBV7-8,NA,CASSLAPGGIDGYTF,TGTGCCAGCAGCTTAGCCCCCGGGGGCATCGATGGCTACACCTTC
15,NA,TRBJ2-1,TRBV2,TRBD1,CASSEGQGFYNEQFF,TGTGCCAGCAGTGAAGGACAGGGATTTTACAATGAGCAGTTCTTC
14,NA,TRBJ1-1,TRBV11-2,NA,CASSLLGGNTEAFF,TGTGCCAGCAGCTTGTTGGGCGGTAACACTGAAGCTTTCTTT
15,NA,TRBJ1-6,TRBV4-1,NA,CASSPREGDNSPLHF,TGCGCCAGCAGCCCCCGGGAGGGCGACAATTCACCCCTCCACTTT
14,NA,TRBJ2-7,TRBV6-1,TRBD1,CASIRQGSSYEQYF,TGTGCCAGCATTAGACAGGGTAGCTCCTACGAGCAGTACTTC
18,NA,TRBJ2-7,TRBV5-5,NA,CASSLAAYVTGDSYEQYF,TGTGCCAGCAGCTTGGCCGCTTATGTTACAGGTGATTCCTACGAGCAGTACTTC
13,NA,TRBJ2-2,TRBV29-1,NA,CSVVGWDTGELFF,TGCAGCGTTGTCGGTTGGGACACCGGGGAGCTGTTTTTT
12,NA,TRBJ2-5,TRBV7-3,NA,CASSSGGETQYF,TGTGCCAGCAGCTCAGGGGGGGAGACCCAGTACTTC
11,NA,TRBJ2-7,TRBV19,NA,CASRRGYEQYF,TGTGCCAGTCGCAGGGGTTACGAGCAGTACTTC
15,few,TRBJ2-7,TRBV28,TRBD2,CASSPPESGSYEQYF,TGTGCCAGCAGTCCCCCAGAAAGCGGGAGCTACGAGCAGTACTTC
14,NA,TRBJ2-7,TRBV5-8,NA,CASSPLTGAYEQYF,TGTGCCAGCAGCCCCCTTACGGGGGCTTACGAGCAGTACTTC
17,NA,TRBJ1-5,TRBV5-6,TRBD1,CASSLADHRGTNQPQHF,TGTGCCAGCAGCTTGGCCGATCACAGGGGAACAAATCAGCCCCAGCATTTT
12,NA,TRBJ2-5,TRBV11-1,NA,CASSLARGGRYF,TGTGCCAGCAGCTTAGCGCGTGGCGGACGGTACTTC
14,NA,TRBJ1-3,TRBV7-8,NA,CASSAGISGNTIYF,TGTGCCAGCAGCGCAGGGATCTCTGGAAACACCATATATTTT
15,NA,TRBJ2-3,TRBV5-4,TRBD2,CASSSAGGPADTQYF,TGTGCCAGCAGCTCAGCGGGGGGGCCCGCAGATACGCAGTATTTT
11,NA,TRBJ1-4,TRBV6-6,NA,CASSTEEKLFF,TGTGCCAGCAGTACGGAGGAAAAACTGTTTTTT